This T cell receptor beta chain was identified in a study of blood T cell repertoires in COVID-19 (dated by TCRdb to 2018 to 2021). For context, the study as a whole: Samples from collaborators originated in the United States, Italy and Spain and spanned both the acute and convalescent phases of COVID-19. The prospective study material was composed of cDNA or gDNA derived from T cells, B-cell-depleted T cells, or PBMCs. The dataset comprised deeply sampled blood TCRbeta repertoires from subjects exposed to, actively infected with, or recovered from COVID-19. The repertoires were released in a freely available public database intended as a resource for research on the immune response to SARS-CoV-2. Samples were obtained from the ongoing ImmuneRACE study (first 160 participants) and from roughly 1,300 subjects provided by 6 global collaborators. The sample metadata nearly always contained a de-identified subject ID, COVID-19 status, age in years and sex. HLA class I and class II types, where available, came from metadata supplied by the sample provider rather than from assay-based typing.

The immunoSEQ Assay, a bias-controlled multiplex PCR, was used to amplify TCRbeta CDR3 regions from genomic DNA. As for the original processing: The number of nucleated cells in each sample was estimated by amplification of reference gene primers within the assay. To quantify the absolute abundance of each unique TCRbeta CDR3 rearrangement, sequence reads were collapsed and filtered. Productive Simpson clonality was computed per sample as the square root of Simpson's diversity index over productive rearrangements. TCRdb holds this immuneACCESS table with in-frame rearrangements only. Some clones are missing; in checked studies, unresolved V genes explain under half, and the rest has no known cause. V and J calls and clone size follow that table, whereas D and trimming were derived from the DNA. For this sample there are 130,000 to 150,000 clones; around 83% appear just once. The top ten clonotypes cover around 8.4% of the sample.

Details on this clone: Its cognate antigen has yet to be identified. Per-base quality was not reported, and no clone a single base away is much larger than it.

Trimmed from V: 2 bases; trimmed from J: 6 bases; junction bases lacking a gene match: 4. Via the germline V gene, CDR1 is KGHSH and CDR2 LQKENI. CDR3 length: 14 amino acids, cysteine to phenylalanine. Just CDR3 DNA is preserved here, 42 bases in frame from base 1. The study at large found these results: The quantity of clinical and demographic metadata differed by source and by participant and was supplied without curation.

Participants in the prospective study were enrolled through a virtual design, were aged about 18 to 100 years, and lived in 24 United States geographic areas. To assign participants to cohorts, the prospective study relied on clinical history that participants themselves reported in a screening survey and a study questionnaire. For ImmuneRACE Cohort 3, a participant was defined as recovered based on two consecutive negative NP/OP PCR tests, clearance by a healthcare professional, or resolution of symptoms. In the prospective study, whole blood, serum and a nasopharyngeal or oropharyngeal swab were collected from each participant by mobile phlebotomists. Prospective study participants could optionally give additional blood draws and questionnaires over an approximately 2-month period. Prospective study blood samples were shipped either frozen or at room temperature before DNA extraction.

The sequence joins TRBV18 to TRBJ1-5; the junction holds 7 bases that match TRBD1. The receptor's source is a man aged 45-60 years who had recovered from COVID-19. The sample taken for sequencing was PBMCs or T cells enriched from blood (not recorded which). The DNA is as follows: TGTGCCAGCTCACCAGAGGGGGCGGTTCAGCCCCAGCATTTT. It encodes CASSPEGAVQPQHF.